These 2 T cell receptor beta chains were sequenced from one sample in a study of PD-1 blockade in classical Hodgkin lymphoma. Time point noted: cycle 4 day 1 (C4D1), after around six weeks of nivolumab. Each patient relapsed following autologous stem cell transplantation, and prior brentuximab vedotin exposure differed. This table comes from immunoSEQ multiplex PCR, and its TCRdb copy is limited to in-frame clones, with some not included. This table holds roughly 100,000 clones, more than 70% found once. This material consisted of peripheral blood mononuclear cells (PBMCs), taken before the fourth cycle of nivolumab. These receptors all come from a human donor with classical Hodgkin lymphoma.

The chain recombines TRBV5-5 with TRBJ1-4; the D gene is possibly TRBD1 (5 bases). CDR1 and CDR2 from the germline V gene are SGHKS and YYEKEE (reference sequence). Trimming shortened V by 1 base and J by 6 bases, and 13 bases separated the two germline ends. The CDR3 extends over 15 amino acids. The CDR3 DNA sequence: TGTGCCAGCAGCTTGCCCGACAGCGGGGATGAAAAACTGTTTTTT. This translates into CASSLPDSGDEKLFF.

This sequence joins TRBV5-6 and TRBJ1-5; unclear D gene. Trimming removed 2 bases at V and 3 bases at J, with 6 bases between. There are 13 residues in the CDR3. The germline V gene encodes CDR1 SGHDT and CDR2 YYEEEE. CDR3 bases: TGTGCCAGCAGCTTTGGTCCCAATCAGCCCCAGCATTTT. Protein: CASSFGPNQPQHF.